Shown below are 24 T cell receptor beta chains from a single sample sequenced in a study of cytomegalovirus exposure and HLA in healthy donors. TCRdb's copy holds only in-frame clones and misses some; the assay was immunoSEQ multiplex PCR. The sample yields about 53,000 clones, approximately 90% seen once. The sample taken for sequencing was PBMCs. Every receptor here comes from a man aged 18 to 30 in good health and CMV-seronegative.

The J gene is TRBJ1-2, the V gene TRBV19; D call uncertain. V was pared by 9 bases and J by 0 bases, with 14 bases between. This CDR3 has 14 amino acids. The V gene's germline CDR1 is LNHDA and CDR2 SQIVND (reference sequence). CDR3 amino acids: CASTFRLANYGYTF. The CDR3 nucleotides are TGTGCCAGCACCTTCCGGCTAGCTAACTATGGCTACACCTTC.

The chain carries TRBV7-9 and TRBJ1-4; tentatively, D is TRBD1 (5 bases). CDR3 length: 15 residues. Deletions cut 1 base from V and 6 bases from J, with 12 bases between. In germline, CDR1 is SEHNR, CDR2 FQNEAQ (reference sequence). Here the CDR3 reads CASSLGAGLYEKLFF. CDR3 sequence (DNA): TGTGCCAGCAGCTTAGGCGCAGGGCTATATGAAAAACTGTTTTTT.

This clone was seen a single time. The chain is built from TRBV13 and TRBJ2-7, with 8 positions matching TRBD1. The CDR3 runs 16 residues. With 5 bases clipped from V and 0 bases from J, the junction kept 9 bases outside the gene matches. Germline CDR1 and CDR2: PRHDT and FYEKMQ (reference sequence). The CDR3 loop is CASSKGVQGASYEQYF. DNA of the CDR3: TGTGCCAGCAGCAAAGGGGTCCAGGGGGCCTCCTACGAGCAGTACTTC.

The gene calls are TRBV2 and TRBJ2-6; 7 bases are a match to TRBD1. The CDR3 loop spans 16 amino acids. Germline CDR1 is SNHLY and CDR2 is FYNNEI. V was clipped by 4 bases and J by 0 bases; unmatched bases: 3. This CDR3 is CASSGGTASGANVLTF. The CDR3 DNA sequence: TGTGCCAGCAGTGGGGGGACAGCCTCTGGGGCCAACGTCCTGACTTTC. Full variable domain (remainder filled in from reference TRBV2 and TRBJ2-6): EPEVTQTPSHQVTQMGQEVILRCVPISNHLYFYWYRQILGQKVEFLVSFYNNEISEKSEIFDDQFSVERPDGSNFTLKIRSTKLEDSAMYFCASSGGTASGANVLTFGAGSRLTVL.

CDR3 protein: CASSFRPGLAGDLNEQFF. CDR3 DNA sequence: TGTGCCAGCAGCTTTCGACCAGGACTAGCGGGAGATCTTAATGAGCAGTTCTTC. The chain joins TRBV7-9 to TRBJ2-1; 13 positions match TRBD2. The CDR3 loop spans 18 amino acids. V shed 3 bases and J 7 bases; nucleotides not matched to a gene: 12. CDR1 and CDR2 from the germline V gene are SEHNR and FQNEAQ (reference sequence).

The V and J genes are TRBV6-1 and TRBJ2-7; 9 bases match TRBD1. Unmatched junction bases numbered 6, after V lost 6 bases and J lost 3 bases. Germline V gene sequence: CDR1 MNHNS, CDR2 SASEGT. CDR3 length: 14 amino acids. As DNA, the CDR3 is TGTGCCAGCAGGGCCGGGACAGGGCTCTACGAGCAGTACTTC. This encodes CASRAGTGLYEQYF.

The genes are TRBV19 and TRBJ1-3; no definite D call. The V gene lost 5 bases and the J gene lost 0 bases, with 5 bases spanning the gap. Germline lookup yields CDR1 LNHDA and CDR2 SQIVND (reference sequence). CDR3 size: 13 residues. The CDR3 region has the DNA TGTGCCAGTAGTGCGATCTCTGGAAACACCATATATTTT. Translated, it gives CASSAISGNTIYF.

This chain links TRBV28 with TRBJ2-7; D is undetermined. Germline V gives CDR1 MDHEN, CDR2 SYDVKM. Trimming left V 5 bases short and J 4 bases short, with 12 bases between. This CDR3 region has 13 residues. CDR3 DNA sequence: TGTGCCAGCAGTCCGTCACAGCTATACGAGCAGTACTTC. Protein: CASSPSQLYEQYF.

The rearrangement uses TRBV5-1 and TRBJ2-3, with D possibly matching TRBD2 (6 bases). The CDR3 is 14 amino acids. CDR1 is SGHRS, CDR2 YFSETQ, per germline. Trimming shortened V by 4 bases and J by 6 bases, and 15 bases separated the two germline ends. The CDR3 nucleotides read TGCGCCAGCAGCGGAAACTGGAGGGGTGATACGCAGTATTTT. Its translation: CASSGNWRGDTQYF.

The chain uses TRBV18 and TRBJ2-1; 14 nucleotides align to TRBD2. The length of the CDR3 is 15 residues. Germline CDR1 is KGHSH and CDR2 is LQKENI. The V and J ends lost 3 bases and 8 bases, in that order; junction bases with no gene match: 3. The CDR3 DNA follows: TGTGCCAGCTCACCGGGACTAGCGGGAGTCCATGAGCAGTTCTTC. This encodes CASSPGLAGVHEQFF. The full variable domain, completed using reference TRBV18 and TRBJ2-1, is NAGVMQNPRHLVRRRGQEARLRCSPMKGHSHVYWYRQLPEEGLKFMVYLQKENIIDESGMPKERFSAEFPKEGPSILRIQQVVRGDSAAYFCASSPGLAGVHEQFFGPGTRLTVL.

The gene calls are TRBV4-2 and TRBJ1-2; no clear D. With 0 bases removed from V and 4 bases from J, the gap between germline ends came to 15 bases. The CDR3 totals 16 residues. Germline V lookup: CDR1 LGHNA, CDR2 YNFKEQ. In nucleotides, the CDR3 is TGTGCCAGCAGCCAAGATTCGATGAGGAGTAGCTATGGCTACACCTTC. This codes for CASSQDSMRSSYGYTF.

This clone appeared a few times. V usage is TRBV7-9 and J usage is TRBJ2-7; 13 positions agree with TRBD2. Germline V gene data show CDR1 as SEHNR and CDR2 as FQNEAQ (reference sequence). This CDR3 has 15 amino acids. The trim removed 5 bases at V and 2 bases at J, leaving 3 bases unmatched. This CDR3 reads CASSGGLAGTYEQYF. The CDR3 coding sequence is TGTGCCAGCAGCGGGGGACTAGCGGGAACCTACGAGCAGTACTTC.

The chain combines TRBV15 with TRBJ2-3; D possibly corresponds to TRBD1 (6 bases). The CDR3 covers 16 residues. Per the germline V gene, CDR1 is LNHNV and CDR2 is YYDKDF (reference sequence). V lost 1 base to trimming and J lost 3 bases, with 14 bases between them. The DNA for the CDR3 is TGTGCCACCAGCAGAGGGTTTCAGGGGACGACAGATACGCAGTATTTT. Encoded protein: CATSRGFQGTTDTQYF. Looking up the rest from reference TRBV15 and TRBJ2-3 gives the full variable domain: DAMVIQNPRYQVTQFGKPVTLSCSQTLNHNVMYWYQQKSSQAPKLLFHYYDKDFNNEADTPDNFQSRRPNTSFCFLDIRSPGLGDTAMYLCATSRGFQGTTDTQYFGPGTRLTVL.

The CDR3: CASSTFRTGGFEAFF. As DNA, the CDR3 is TGTGCCAGCAGCACCTTTAGGACAGGGGGCTTTGAAGCTTTCTTT. The chain uses TRBV28 and TRBJ1-1, with 11 bases lining up with TRBD1. The CDR3 runs 15 residues. Per germline, CDR1 MDHEN and CDR2 SYDVKM. Trimming cost V 6 bases and J 7 bases; bases outside gene matches: 10.

The V call is TRBV29-1, the J call TRBJ2-2, with 10 bases identical to TRBD2. With V trimmed by 2 bases and J by 5 bases, 8 bases remained unmatched. The CDR3 consists of 16 residues. In germline, CDR1 is SQVTM, CDR2 ANQGSEA. In nucleotides, the CDR3 is TGCAGCGTTGAACTGCTAGCGGGAGCCTATACCGGGGAGCTGTTTTTT. Translated, it gives CSVELLAGAYTGELFF.

The chain uses TRBV5-4 and TRBJ1-1; D possibly corresponds to TRBD1 (5 bases). This CDR3 spans 15 amino acids. The V end was cut by 4 bases, the J end by 4 bases, with 17 bases between. In germline, CDR1 is SGHNT, CDR2 YYREEE (reference sequence). The CDR3 DNA reads TGTGCCAGCAGCCAAGAAGCGGGGGATGGCACTGAAGCTTTCTTT. Translated, it gives CASSQEAGDGTEAFF.

The chain joins TRBV7-3 to TRBJ1-3; D might be TRBD1 (5 bases). Between the trimmed V and J ends, which lost 3 bases and 1 base, there was a span of 10 bases. The CDR3 covers 15 residues. CDR1 is SGHTA and CDR2 is FQGTGA in the germline V gene. CDR3 amino acids: CASSLAGSSGNTIYF. DNA for the CDR3: TGTGCCAGCAGCTTGGCAGGGTCTTCTGGAAACACCATATATTTT. Filled out from reference TRBV7-3 and TRBJ1-3, the complete variable domain reads GAGVSQTPSNKVTEKGKYVELRCDPISGHTALYWYRQSLGQGPEFLIYFQGTGAADDSGLPNDRFFAVRPEGSVSTLKIQRTERGDSAVYLCASSLAGSSGNTIYFGEGSWLTVV.

The genes are TRBV6-6 and TRBJ2-3; 10 bases align to TRBD2. With V trimmed by 5 bases and J by 4 bases, 6 bases remained unmatched. Germline lookup yields CDR1 MNHNY and CDR2 SVGAGI (reference sequence). CDR3 length: 15 residues. Here the CDR3 reads CASSGLAEISDTQYF. The CDR3 DNA follows: TGTGCCAGCAGTGGACTAGCGGAGATATCAGATACGCAGTATTTT.

V and J are TRBV15 and TRBJ2-2; a weak D match, TRBD2 (5 bases). The CDR3 sequence is 15 residues long. Germline lookup yields CDR1 LNHNV and CDR2 YYDKDF (reference sequence). The ends were cut back, 1 base at V and 2 bases at J, with 8 bases in the middle. The CDR3 reads CATSRGELNTGELFF. CDR3 in DNA: TGTGCCACCAGCAGAGGGGAGCTAAACACCGGGGAGCTGTTTTTT.

The J gene is TRBJ1-5, the V gene TRBV7-9; possible D gene TRBD1, 5 bases. Germline V CDR1 and CDR2: SEHNR, FQNEAQ (reference sequence). CDR3 length: 14 amino acids. V was pared by 4 bases and J by 4 bases, with 11 bases between. CDR3 in DNA: TGTGCCAGCAGCTCGAGGCAGGGTAATCAGCCCCAGCATTTT. Translated: CASSSRQGNQPQHF.

The chain employs TRBV5-1 and TRBJ1-1; unclear D gene. The CDR3 spans 15 residues. V was cut by 1 base and J by 1 base, with 11 bases left in between. Germline V CDR1 and CDR2: SGHRS, YFSETQ. CDR3 DNA: TGCGCCAGCAGCTTGCTTCCGGGTAGGAACACTGAAGCTTTCTTT. Protein sequence: CASSLLPGRNTEAFF.

The rearrangement links TRBV28 to TRBJ2-7, with 8 bases lining up with TRBD1. With 7 bases clipped from V and 5 bases from J, the junction kept 10 bases outside the gene matches. CDR1 is MDHEN and CDR2 is SYDVKM in the germline V gene. This CDR3 region has 14 residues. CDR3 region: CASTPDRGVHEQYF. CDR3 DNA: TGTGCCAGCACCCCAGACAGGGGCGTCCACGAGCAGTACTTC.

Here the CDR3 DNA reads TGTGCCAGCAGTGGCTATACTAGCGGGAGAGTTTCCGAGCAGTACTTC. Translating it yields CASSGYTSGRVSEQYF. The J gene is TRBJ2-7, the V gene TRBV6-1, with 11 bases aligning to TRBD2. Germline CDR1 reads MNHNS; CDR2 reads SASEGT. Trimming cost V 4 bases and J 6 bases; bases outside gene matches: 11. The CDR3 length is 16 residues.

The rearrangement joins TRBV14 to TRBJ2-1; TRBD2 aligns across 10 bases. The CDR3 is made up of 16 amino acids. Germline CDR1 reads SGHDN; CDR2 reads FVKESK. Losses at the gene ends were 7 bases for V and 4 bases for J; bases not matched to a gene: 10. CDR3 in DNA: TGTGCCAGCAACAGCGGGAGGGAAACAGTTTACAATGAGCAGTTCTTC. It translates to CASNSGRETVYNEQFF.